Following are 10 T cell receptor beta chains from one sample sequenced in a study of T-cell memory formation after mild COVID-19 (TCRdb year 2021). Library method: 5' RACE. The instrument given in TCRdb is Illumina NovaSeq 6000. Clones were called with MiXCR by TCRdb after fastp trimmed the public reads at Q25, and only in-frame beta chains were retained. Identical CDR3 protein sequences are pooled into one entry, listed with their most common genes and DNA. For this sample there are 500,000 to 550,000 distinct CDR3 sequences; over 20% appear just once. The ten largest account for around 12% of the sample. Sample: PBMCs or a T cell subset sorted from them (not recorded which). All receptors come from an adult woman who had mild COVID-19 (a few samples of this study predate the infection). The sample titles of this study are shuffled in the database, so cell type and time point are left out; the donor was told from shared clones.

V and J are TRBV9 and TRBJ2-5, with D perhaps matching TRBD1 (5 bases). The ends were cut back, 0 bases at V and 2 bases at J, with 20 bases in the middle. The CDR3 length is 18 residues. CDR1 and CDR2 from the germline V gene are SGDLS and YYNGEE. DNA of the CDR3: TGTGCCAGCAGCGTAGGGCCGGTTGGGGCTACGACTCAAGAGACCCAGTACTTC. Protein sequence: CASSVGPVGATTQETQYF.

The V gene is TRBV11-3, the J gene TRBJ2-1, with 7 bases identical to TRBD2. The CDR3 covers 17 residues. The junction had 17 bases not matched to a gene; V was cut back by 5 bases and J by 7 bases. Germline CDR1 and CDR2: SGHNT and YENEEA. The chain's CDR3 is CASSLRGGAGSRNEQFF. The CDR3 DNA sequence: TGTGCCAGCAGCCTCCGCGGGGGAGCGGGATCAAGGAATGAGCAGTTCTTC.

The chain uses TRBV12-3 or TRBV12-4 and TRBJ2-3; D call uncertain. With 3 bases removed from V and 0 bases from J, the gap between germline ends came to 7 bases. This CDR3 contains 14 residues. The CDR3 loop is CASSFWVSTDTQYF. The CDR3 bases are TGTGCCAGCAGTTTTTGGGTGAGCACAGATACGCAGTATTTT.

This clonotype occurred a few times. The chain uses TRBV5-5 and TRBJ2-7, with a possible D match to TRBD1 (5 bases). CDR1 and CDR2 (germline): SGHKS, YYEKEE (reference sequence). V gave up 4 bases and J gave up 6 bases, with 20 bases separating them. The CDR3 is made up of 15 amino acids. The CDR3 spells CASSPDSLSRREQYF. CDR3 nucleotides: TGTGCCAGCAGCCCCGACAGCCTAAGTAGGCGCGAGCAGTACTTC.

V and J are TRBV18 and TRBJ1-2; possible D gene TRBD1, 5 bases. CDR1 KGHSH and CDR2 LQKENI come from the germline V gene. The germline V and J ends were trimmed by 3 bases and 1 base, with 9 bases remaining between them. There are 14 residues in the CDR3. CDR3 residues: CASSPRQNNYGYTF. The CDR3 DNA is TGTGCCAGCTCACCCCGACAGAATAACTATGGCTACACCTTC. The whole variable domain, remainder taken from reference TRBV18 and TRBJ1-2, is NAGVMQNPRHLVRRRGQEARLRCSPMKGHSHVYWYRQLPEEGLKFMVYLQKENIIDESGMPKERFSAEFPKEGPSILRIQQVVRGDSAAYFCASSPRQNNYGYTFGSGTRLTVV.

A few counts support this clonotype. This sequence joins TRBV12-1 and TRBJ2-3. TRBV12-1 is a pseudogene segment. The CDR3 totals 15 residues. CDR3 DNA sequence: TGTGCCAGCAGCTTTGTTCGCGGCTACACAGATACGCAGTATTTT. This gives the protein CASSFVRGYTDTQYF.

The rearrangement links TRBV5-1 to TRBJ1-6; D gene uncertain. The CDR3 extends over 15 amino acids. From germline, CDR1 is SGHRS and CDR2 YFSETQ. Between the trimmed V and J ends, which lost 0 bases and 7 bases, there was a span of 11 bases. CDR3: CASSLVPGSNSPLHF. CDR3 coding DNA: TGCGCCAGCAGCTTGGTTCCGGGGTCAAATTCACCCCTCCACTTT.

This clonotype has just a few counts. This chain links TRBV10-3 with TRBJ2-3; the D gene is possibly TRBD1 (6 bases). The length of the CDR3 is 15 residues. Trimming cost V 6 bases and J 1 base, with 14 bases left between them. Looked up from germline, CDR1 is ENHRY and CDR2 is SYGVKD. The CDR3 DNA follows: TGTGCCATCAGGGACGTCAGGGGCGGCACAGATACGCAGTATTTT. Translating it yields CAIRDVRGGTDTQYF.

This clonotype was picked up a small number of times. V and J are TRBV7-3 and TRBJ2-1; D is possibly TRBD2 (6 bases). V shed 8 bases and J shed 5 bases, with 10 bases lying between them. Germline CDR1 reads SGHTA; CDR2 reads FQGTGA. The CDR3 is 12 amino acids. The CDR3 coding sequence is TGTGCCAGCGGAGGGGAGCACAATGAGCAGTTCTTC. It codes for CASGGEHNEQFF.

This clonotype has just a few counts. V and J are TRBV7-9 and TRBJ1-2; D is ambiguous. Trimming removed 5 bases at V and 14 bases at J, with 15 bases between. CDR1 SEHNR and CDR2 FQNEAQ come from the germline V gene (reference sequence). The CDR3 contains 11 residues. CDR3 nucleotide sequence: TGTGCCAGCAGCGGAACGGTTGAGTGGACCTTC. It encodes CASSGTVEWTF. Full variable domain (missing parts from reference TRBV7-9 and TRBJ1-2): DTGVSQNPRHKITKRGQNVTFRCDPISEHNRLYWYRQTLGQGPEFLTYFQNEAQLEKSRLLSDRFSAERPKGSFSTLEIQRTEQGDSAMYLCASSGTVEWTFGSGTRLTVV.